Listed here are 22 T cell receptor beta chains from one sample, sequenced in a study of blood T cell repertoires in COVID-19. The method was immunoSEQ multiplex PCR; TCRdb's version includes in-frame clones alone and lacks a portion of them. The repertoire includes 350,000 to 400,000 clones, just over 90% of them detected once, and around 0.94% sits in the top ten. Source material: PBMCs or T cells enriched from blood (not recorded which). These TCRs come from a woman aged 40 to 50 who had been exposed to COVID-19.

The genes are TRBV4-3 and TRBJ2-1, with D tentatively TRBD1 (6 bases). This CDR3 region has 16 residues. V lost 0 bases and J 8 bases, leaving 17 bases between the germline ends. Germline V CDR1 and CDR2: LGHNA, YSLEER. Here the CDR3 DNA reads TGCGCCAGCAGCCAAGATGACAGGTCGCGTTGGGATGAGCAGTTCTTC. Translating it yields CASSQDDRSRWDEQFF.

The chain employs TRBV19 and TRBJ2-5, with 11 bases aligning to TRBD2. The germline V gene encodes CDR1 LNHDA and CDR2 SQIVND (reference sequence). The CDR3 sequence is 16 residues long. V was clipped by 5 bases and J by 6 bases; unmatched bases: 11. CDR3 sequence (DNA): TGTGCCAGTAGTCCGCTAGCGGGGGGAACCCCGAAGACCCAGTACTTC. This gives the protein CASSPLAGGTPKTQYF. Complete variable domain (other parts from reference TRBV19 and TRBJ2-5): DGGITQSPKYLFRKEGQNVTLSCEQNLNHDAMYWYRQDPGQGLRLIYYSQIVNDFQKGDIAEGYSVSREKKESFPLTVTSAQKNPTAFYLCASSPLAGGTPKTQYFGPGTRLLVL.

The chain links TRBV29-1 to TRBJ1-1, with D unclear. Germline assignment: CDR1 SQVTM and CDR2 ANQGSEA. With 6 bases removed from V and 0 bases from J, the gap between germline ends came to 14 bases. The CDR3 is 14 residues long. The CDR3 is CSVAGGELNTEAFF. CDR3 nucleotides: TGCAGCGTGGCGGGTGGAGAATTGAACACTGAAGCTTTCTTT.

The chain employs TRBV18 and TRBJ1-2, with D unresolved. V was cut by 0 bases and J by 3 bases, with 14 bases left in between. CDR1 and CDR2 (germline): KGHSH, LQKENI. There are 16 residues in the CDR3. This CDR3 reads CASSPPYSGNDYGYTF. CDR3 sequence (DNA): TGTGCCAGCTCACCACCGTATTCGGGGAACGACTATGGCTACACCTTC.

J is TRBJ1-2 and V is TRBV5-1; the D is unclear. The CDR3 spans 16 residues. Germline CDR1 and CDR2: SGHRS and YFSETQ. Trimming took off 0 bases at V and 1 base at J, with 13 bases between the two ends. The CDR3 DNA follows: TGCGCCAGCAGCTTGGAGTCAGGCCGTATTAACTATGGCTACACCTTC. Translated, it gives CASSLESGRINYGYTF.

This sequence joins TRBV19 and TRBJ1-1; 7 nucleotides match TRBD1. The CDR3 length is 13 residues. Germline lookup yields CDR1 LNHDA and CDR2 SQIVND (reference sequence). V lost 7 bases to trimming and J lost 4 bases; unmatched junction nucleotides: 6. CDR3 sequence (DNA): TGTGCCAGTAAAAGGGGGCTGGGCACTGAAGCTTTCTTT. This encodes CASKRGLGTEAFF.

The V gene is TRBV6-5, the J gene TRBJ2-2; tentatively, D is TRBD2 (5 bases). Germline CDR1 is MNHEY and CDR2 is SVGAGI. The length of the CDR3 is 16 residues. Trimming shortened V by 2 bases and J by 8 bases, and 18 bases separated the two germline ends. The CDR3 DNA reads as TGTGCCAGCAGTTACGAGGGCAGAACCACCGCGGGGGAGCTGTTTTTT. This encodes CASSYEGRTTAGELFF.

J is TRBJ2-3 and V is TRBV6-4; the match to TRBD1 covers 10 bases. V gave up 2 bases and J gave up 3 bases; unmatched junction bases: 2. Germline V gives CDR1 MRHNA, CDR2 SNTAGT. The CDR3 extends over 15 amino acids. CDR3: CASSDPDRGTDTQYF. CDR3 DNA sequence: TGTGCCAGCAGTGACCCGGACAGGGGGACAGATACGCAGTATTTT.

The CDR3 coding sequence is TGTGCCAGCAGCCGAGTAGCGGGGGACTCCTATAATTCACCCCTCCACTTT. This encodes CASSRVAGDSYNSPLHF. This sequence joins TRBV7-8 and TRBJ1-6; perhaps TRBD1 as D (5 bases). This CDR3 contains 17 residues. V was shortened by 5 bases and J by 0 bases, with 14 bases between the two germline ends. Germline V lookup: CDR1 SGHVS, CDR2 FQNEAQ.

CDR3 in DNA: TGTGCCAGCAGTTTCCTCCAAGCGGGAGGGGCGTACAATGAGCAGTTCTTC. This sequence encodes CASSFLQAGGAYNEQFF. This chain links TRBV27 with TRBJ2-1; 10 nucleotides line up with TRBD2. Germline CDR1 MNHEY, CDR2 SMNVEV (reference sequence). V trimming: 3 bases; J trimming: 4 bases; junction bases outside the gene matches: 9. CDR3 length equals 17 residues.

V gene TRBV3-1 (or the pseudogene TRBV3-2) combines with J gene TRBJ1-1; TRBD1 matches at 7 bases. The trim removed 4 bases at V and 7 bases at J, leaving 0 bases unmatched. Germline CDR1 reads LGHDT; CDR2 reads YNNKEL (reference sequence). The CDR3 extends over 11 amino acids. This CDR3 is CASSRDSEAFF. CDR3 coding DNA: TGTGCCAGCAGCCGGGACAGTGAAGCTTTCTTT.

The chain is built from TRBV14 and TRBJ2-5, with D tentatively TRBD2 (5 bases). The CDR3 runs to 12 residues. Germline V lookup: CDR1 SGHDN, CDR2 FVKESK. V lost 2 bases to trimming and J lost 7 bases, with 8 bases between them. The CDR3 nucleotides are TGTGCCAGCAGCCAAAAAAGCGGGACCCAGTACTTC. Amino acid sequence: CASSQKSGTQYF. The full variable domain, completed using reference TRBV14 and TRBJ2-5, is EAGVTQFPSHSVIEKGQTVTLRCDPISGHDNLYWYRRVMGKEIKFLLHFVKESKQDESGMPNNRFLAERTGGTYSTLKVQPAELEDSGVYFCASSQKSGTQYFGPGTRLLVL.

The CDR3 coding sequence is TGTGCCACCAGTGAGGCTACGGCGTCGGGGACTAATGAAAAACTGTTTTTT. Its protein is CATSEATASGTNEKLFF. This chain uses TRBV24-1 with TRBJ1-4; D not certain. The CDR3 has 17 amino acids. V dropped 4 bases and J dropped 2 bases, with 16 bases sitting between them. The germline V gene has CDR1 KGHDR and CDR2 SFDVKD.

This sequence joins TRBV5-1 and TRBJ2-5; TRBD2 matches 13 bases. Germline V gives CDR1 SGHRS, CDR2 YFSETQ. The CDR3 length is 17 residues. Trimming removed 1 base from V and 5 bases from J; junction bases left unmatched: 8. CDR3 coding DNA: TGCGCCAGCAGCTTGTGGTCGACTAGCGGGGGGTCGGAGACCCAGTACTTC. This translates into CASSLWSTSGGSETQYF.

This clone has a handful of counts. This chain uses TRBV2 with TRBJ1-5; 7 bases are a match to TRBD1. This CDR3 spans 15 amino acids. Germline V gene sequence: CDR1 SNHLY, CDR2 FYNNEI. V shed 8 bases, J shed 2 bases, and the junction held 9 bases outside the gene matches. The CDR3 coding sequence is TGTGCCAGCGACCTTGACAGGGTTCGCAATCAGCCCCAGCATTTT. It specifies CASDLDRVRNQPQHF.

V usage is TRBV5-1 and J usage is TRBJ2-7, with 8 bases fitting TRBD1. Trimming cost V 3 bases and J 3 bases; bases outside gene matches: 14. Germline V gives CDR1 SGHRS, CDR2 YFSETQ. This CDR3 comprises 17 residues. Here the CDR3 reads CASSSGQGSPFGYEQYF. DNA for the CDR3: TGCGCCAGCAGCTCCGGACAGGGATCCCCTTTCGGCTACGAGCAGTACTTC.

The chain recombines TRBV29-1 with TRBJ1-1; 8 positions agree with TRBD1. The CDR3 has 14 residues. The V segment lost 4 bases and the J segment 6 bases; nucleotides outside the gene matches: 10. Germline V gene lookup returns CDR1 SQVTM and CDR2 ANQGSEA. Here the CDR3 reads CSVGLRGRDPEAFF. CDR3 nucleotide sequence: TGCAGCGTTGGGCTCAGGGGGCGCGACCCTGAAGCTTTCTTT.

The sample holds one count of this clone. The genes are TRBV30 and TRBJ2-1; 13 bases are a match to TRBD2. The CDR3 has 16 residues. V was pared by 3 bases and J by 6 bases, with 8 bases of the junction left unmatched. CDR1 is GTSNPN and CDR2 is SVGIG in the germline V gene (reference sequence). For the CDR3, the DNA is TGTGCCTGGAGCCGCTCGGGACTAGCGGGAATCAATGAGCAGTTCTTC. It yields the protein CAWSRSGLAGINEQFF. Filled out from reference TRBV30 and TRBJ2-1, the complete variable domain reads SQTIHQWPATLVQPVGSPLSLECTVEGTSNPNLYWYRQAAGRGLQLLFYSVGIGQISSEVPQNLSASRPQDRQFILSSKKLLLSDSGFYLCAWSRSGLAGINEQFFGPGTRLTVL.

The CDR3 sequence is CASSSPGQGNNSPLHF. CDR3 in DNA: TGTGCCAGCAGCTCCCCGGGACAGGGGAATAATTCACCCCTCCACTTT. The chain employs TRBV5-4 and TRBJ1-6; 10 bases match TRBD1. This CDR3 is 16 amino acids long. V lost 3 bases, J lost 5 bases, and 5 bases stayed unmatched. Germline CDR1 SGHNT, CDR2 YYREEE (reference sequence).

The rearrangement links TRBV24-1 to TRBJ2-1, with no clear D. The CDR3 extends over 13 amino acids. V gave up 3 bases and J gave up 5 bases, with 7 bases separating them. Germline CDR1 and CDR2: KGHDR and SFDVKD. The CDR3 loop reads CATSDQTDNEQFF. CDR3 DNA sequence: TGTGCCACCAGTGATCAGACTGACAATGAGCAGTTCTTC.

V usage is TRBV18 and J usage is TRBJ2-3; no clear D. Trimming took off 3 bases at V and 4 bases at J, with 8 bases between the two ends. This CDR3 contains 13 residues. Germline V gene data show CDR1 as KGHSH and CDR2 as LQKENI. The CDR3 loop reads CASSPGDPDTQYF. In DNA, the CDR3 is TGTGCCAGCTCACCCGGAGACCCAGATACGCAGTATTTT. Using reference TRBV18 and TRBJ2-3 for the parts outside the CDR3, the full variable domain is NAGVMQNPRHLVRRRGQEARLRCSPMKGHSHVYWYRQLPEEGLKFMVYLQKENIIDESGMPKERFSAEFPKEGPSILRIQQVVRGDSAAYFCASSPGDPDTQYFGPGTRLTVL.

J is TRBJ1-1 and V is TRBV19; 7 bases align to TRBD1. V was pared by 9 bases and J by 2 bases, with 6 bases of the junction left unmatched. Germline CDR1 reads LNHDA; CDR2 reads SQIVND (reference sequence). The CDR3 is 13 residues long. The chain's CDR3 is CASGKGANTEAFF. CDR3 nucleotide sequence: TGTGCCAGCGGGAAGGGGGCTAACACTGAAGCTTTCTTT.